The clone carrying this TCR beta chain was counted only a few times. The target antigen is unknown. This CDR3 is 16 amino acids long. Trimming pared 4 bases from V and 1 base from J, leaving 15 bases between. The germline V gene has CDR1 ENHRY and CDR2 SYGVKD. The sample comes from a study of human T cells and chemical hapten exposure. Looking at the study overall: Largely, small differences in pooled library volume made per-sample TCR yields vary.

The library labeled individual cDNA molecules by adding unique molecular identifiers to them. In the authors' methods: Counts of TCRs in each sample centred on a median of about 95,000 and extended from approximately 25,000 to 650,000. TCRdb passed the RACE reads through MiXCR, listing each CDR3 protein once. TCRdb assigned the V and J calls; the authors' analysis was not used. The table includes 65,000 to 80,000 distinct CDR3 sequences, over 8.5% detected once. Time point in this sample: healthy volunteer bleed at 6 weeks. Unfractionated whole blood yielded total RNA. Broader study findings: Once DPC sensitization occurred, TCRs above 1 in 1000 frequency showed no change.

The sample comprised whole blood. The genes are TRBV10-3 and TRBJ2-3; D gene uncertain. The receptor was derived from a male donor in good health. Some clones in this sample may be carry-over from other donors' samples. This chain's CDR3 is CAISAGVVKGTDTQYF. The CDR3 DNA reads TGTGCCATCAGTGCAGGAGTTGTCAAGGGCACAGATACGCAGTATTTT.